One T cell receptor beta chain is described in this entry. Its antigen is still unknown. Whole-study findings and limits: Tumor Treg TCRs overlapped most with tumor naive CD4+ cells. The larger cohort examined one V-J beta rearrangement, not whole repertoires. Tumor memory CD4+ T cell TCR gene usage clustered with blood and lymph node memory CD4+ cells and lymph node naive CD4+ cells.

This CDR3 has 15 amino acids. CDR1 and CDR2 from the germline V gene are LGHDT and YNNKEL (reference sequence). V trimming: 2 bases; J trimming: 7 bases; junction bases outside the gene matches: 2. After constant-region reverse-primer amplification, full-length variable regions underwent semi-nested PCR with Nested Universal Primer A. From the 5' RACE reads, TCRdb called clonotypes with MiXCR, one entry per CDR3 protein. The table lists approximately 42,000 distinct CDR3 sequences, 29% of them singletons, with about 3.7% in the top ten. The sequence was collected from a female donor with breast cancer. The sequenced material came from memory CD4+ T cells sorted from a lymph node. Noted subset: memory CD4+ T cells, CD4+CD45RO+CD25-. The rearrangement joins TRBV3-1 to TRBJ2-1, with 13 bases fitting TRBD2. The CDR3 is CASSQWTSGSNEQFF. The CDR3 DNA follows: TGTGCCAGCAGCCAATGGACTAGCGGGAGTAATGAGCAGTTCTTC.